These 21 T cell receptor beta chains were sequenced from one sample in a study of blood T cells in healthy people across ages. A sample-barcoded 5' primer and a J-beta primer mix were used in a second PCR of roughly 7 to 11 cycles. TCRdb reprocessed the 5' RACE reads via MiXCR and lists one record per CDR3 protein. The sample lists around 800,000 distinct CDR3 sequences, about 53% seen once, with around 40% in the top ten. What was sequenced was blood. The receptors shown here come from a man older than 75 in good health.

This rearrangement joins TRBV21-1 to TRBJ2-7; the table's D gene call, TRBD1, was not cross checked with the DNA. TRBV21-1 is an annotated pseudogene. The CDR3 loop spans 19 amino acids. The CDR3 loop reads CASCPLPGQSPRSSYEQYF. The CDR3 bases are TGTGCCAGCTGCCCCTTACCGGGACAGTCGCCACGGAGCTCCTACGAGCAGTACTTC.

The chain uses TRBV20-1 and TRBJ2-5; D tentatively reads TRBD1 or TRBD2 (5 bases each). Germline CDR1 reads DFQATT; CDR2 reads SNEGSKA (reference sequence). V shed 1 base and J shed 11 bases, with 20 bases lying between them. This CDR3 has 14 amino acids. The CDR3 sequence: CSARGDPWANEQYF. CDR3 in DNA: TGCAGTGCTAGAGGGGACCCCTGGGCAAATGAGCAGTACTTC.

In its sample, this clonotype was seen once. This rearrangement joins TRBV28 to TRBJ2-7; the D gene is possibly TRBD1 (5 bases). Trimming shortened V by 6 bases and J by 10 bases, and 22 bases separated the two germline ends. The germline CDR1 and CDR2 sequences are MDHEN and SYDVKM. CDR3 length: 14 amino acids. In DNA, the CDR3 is TGTGCCAGCAGCTCGCCAGAGACCGAGGACACCCAGTACTTC. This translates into CASSSPETEDTQYF.

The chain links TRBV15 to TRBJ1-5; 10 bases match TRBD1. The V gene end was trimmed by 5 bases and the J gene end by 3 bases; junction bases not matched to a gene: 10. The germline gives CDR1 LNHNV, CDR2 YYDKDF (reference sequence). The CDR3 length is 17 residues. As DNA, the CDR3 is TGTGCCACCAGCGTCCCGGGACAGGGGTTGGTCAATCAGCCCCAGCATTTT. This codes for CATSVPGQGLVNQPQHF. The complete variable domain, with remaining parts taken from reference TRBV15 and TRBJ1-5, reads DAMVIQNPRYQVTQFGKPVTLSCSQTLNHNVMYWYQQKSSQAPKLLFHYYDKDFNNEADTPDNFQSRRPNTSFCFLDIRSPGLGDTAMYLCATSVPGQGLVNQPQHFGDGTRLSIL.

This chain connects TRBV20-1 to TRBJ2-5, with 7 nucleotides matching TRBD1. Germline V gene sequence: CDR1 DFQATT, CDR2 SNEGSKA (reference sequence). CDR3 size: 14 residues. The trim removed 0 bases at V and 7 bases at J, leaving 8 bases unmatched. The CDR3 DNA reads TGCAGTGCTAGAGATTGGAACAGGGGTTCGACCCAGTACTTC. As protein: CSARDWNRGSTQYF.

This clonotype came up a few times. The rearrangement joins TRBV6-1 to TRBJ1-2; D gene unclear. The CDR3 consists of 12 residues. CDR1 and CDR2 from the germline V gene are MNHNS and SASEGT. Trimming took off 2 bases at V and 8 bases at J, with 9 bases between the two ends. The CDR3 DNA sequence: TGTGCCAGCAGTGAAATGAGGGAAGGCTACACCTTC. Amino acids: CASSEMREGYTF.

The CDR3 DNA is TGCAGCGTGGGACCCCGAGGGGACGAGCAGTACTTC. This codes for CSVGPRGDEQYF. The V and J genes are TRBV29-1 and TRBJ2-7; possibly TRBD1 or TRBD2 for D (5 bases each). Germline V gene data show CDR1 as SQVTM and CDR2 as ANQGSEA. V was clipped by 6 bases and J by 5 bases, with 14 bases between them. This CDR3 comprises 12 residues.

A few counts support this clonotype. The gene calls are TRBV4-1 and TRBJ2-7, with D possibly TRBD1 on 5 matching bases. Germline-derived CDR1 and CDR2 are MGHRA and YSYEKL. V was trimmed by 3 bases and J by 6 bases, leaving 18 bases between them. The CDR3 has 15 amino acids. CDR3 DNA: TGCGCCAGCAGCCATCCTTCCAGGGTGGTGGCCGAGCAGTACTTC. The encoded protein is CASSHPSRVVAEQYF.

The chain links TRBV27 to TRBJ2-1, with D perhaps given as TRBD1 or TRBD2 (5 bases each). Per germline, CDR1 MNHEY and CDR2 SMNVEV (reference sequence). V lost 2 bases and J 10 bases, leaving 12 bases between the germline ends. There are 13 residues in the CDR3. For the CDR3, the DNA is TGTGCCAGCAGTTTACTAGCCAGGGCGGAGCAGTTCTTC. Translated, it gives CASSLLARAEQFF.

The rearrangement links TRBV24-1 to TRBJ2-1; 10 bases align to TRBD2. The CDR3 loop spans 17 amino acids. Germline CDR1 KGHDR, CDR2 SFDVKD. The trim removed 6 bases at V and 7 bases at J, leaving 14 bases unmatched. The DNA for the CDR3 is TGTGCCACCAGTAATAGACAAGCGGGAGGGCCGGGTAATGAGCAGTTCTTC. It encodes CATSNRQAGGPGNEQFF.

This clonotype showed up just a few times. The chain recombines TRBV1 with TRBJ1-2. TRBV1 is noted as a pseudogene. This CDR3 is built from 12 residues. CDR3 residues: CTIAGSEYGYTF. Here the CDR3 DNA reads TGCACCATTGCAGGTTCCGAATATGGCTACACCTTC.

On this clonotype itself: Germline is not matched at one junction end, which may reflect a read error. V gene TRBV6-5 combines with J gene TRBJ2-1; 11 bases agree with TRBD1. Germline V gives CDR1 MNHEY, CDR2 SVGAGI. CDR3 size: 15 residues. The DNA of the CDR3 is TGTGCCAGCAGGCGGACAGGGGGCTCCTACAATGAGCGGTTCTTC. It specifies CASRRTGGSYNERFF.

This CDR3 is CASTPPEVTYEQYF. In nucleotides, the CDR3 is TGTGCCAGCACCCCGCCCGAGGTTACCTACGAGCAGTACTTC. V gene TRBV28 combines with J gene TRBJ2-5; D not resolved. The end of the DNA aligns better with TRBJ2-7, so the J call may be wrong. Germline-derived CDR1 and CDR2 are MDHEN and SYDVKM. The CDR3 length is 14 residues.

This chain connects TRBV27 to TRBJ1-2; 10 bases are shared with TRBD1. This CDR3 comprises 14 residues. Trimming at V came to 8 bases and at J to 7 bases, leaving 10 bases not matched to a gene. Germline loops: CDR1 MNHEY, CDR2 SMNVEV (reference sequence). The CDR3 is CASRPTGGLAGYTF. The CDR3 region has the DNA TGTGCCAGCCGACCGACAGGGGGCCTGGCTGGCTACACCTTC.

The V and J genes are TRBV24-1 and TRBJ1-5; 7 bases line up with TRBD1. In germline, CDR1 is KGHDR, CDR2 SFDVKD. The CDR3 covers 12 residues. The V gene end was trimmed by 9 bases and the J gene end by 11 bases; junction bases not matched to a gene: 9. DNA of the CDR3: TGTGCCACCGGGCAGGGGGTTGGAACCCAGCATTTT. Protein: CATGQGVGTQHF.

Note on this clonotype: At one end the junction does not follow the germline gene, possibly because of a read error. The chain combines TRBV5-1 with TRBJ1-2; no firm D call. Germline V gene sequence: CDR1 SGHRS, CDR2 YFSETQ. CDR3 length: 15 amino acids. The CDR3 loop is CAGSLEPGDLGGYTF. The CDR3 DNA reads TGCGCCGGCAGCTTGGAGCCAGGCGACTTAGGTGGCTACACCTTC.

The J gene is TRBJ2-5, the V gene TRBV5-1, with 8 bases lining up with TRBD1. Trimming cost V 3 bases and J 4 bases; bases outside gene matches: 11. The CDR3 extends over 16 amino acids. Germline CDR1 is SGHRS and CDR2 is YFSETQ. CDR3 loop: CASSSGQGGERETQYF. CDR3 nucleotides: TGCGCCAGCAGCTCTGGACAGGGCGGGGAGCGAGAGACCCAGTACTTC.

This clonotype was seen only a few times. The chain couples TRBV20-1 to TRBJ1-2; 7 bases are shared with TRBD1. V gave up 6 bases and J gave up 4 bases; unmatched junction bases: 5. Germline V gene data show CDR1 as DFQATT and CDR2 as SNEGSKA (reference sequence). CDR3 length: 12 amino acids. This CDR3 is CSAAQGGYGYTF. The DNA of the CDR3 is TGCAGTGCGGCCCAGGGGGGCTATGGCTACACCTTC.

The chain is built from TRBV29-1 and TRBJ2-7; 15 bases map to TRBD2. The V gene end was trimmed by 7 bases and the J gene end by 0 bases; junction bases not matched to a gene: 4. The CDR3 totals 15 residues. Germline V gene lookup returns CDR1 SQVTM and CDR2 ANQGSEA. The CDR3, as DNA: TGCAGCGCGGGGACTAGCGGGAGGTTCTCCTACGAGCAGTACTTC. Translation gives CSAGTSGRFSYEQYF.

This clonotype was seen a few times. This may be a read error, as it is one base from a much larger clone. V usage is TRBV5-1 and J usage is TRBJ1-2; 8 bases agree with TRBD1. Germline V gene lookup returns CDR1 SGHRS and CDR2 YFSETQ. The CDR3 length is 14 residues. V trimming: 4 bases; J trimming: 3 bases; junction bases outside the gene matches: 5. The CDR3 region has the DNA TGCGCCAGCAGCGTACAGGGGGTCGACTATGGCTACACCTTC. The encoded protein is CASSVQGVDYGYTF.

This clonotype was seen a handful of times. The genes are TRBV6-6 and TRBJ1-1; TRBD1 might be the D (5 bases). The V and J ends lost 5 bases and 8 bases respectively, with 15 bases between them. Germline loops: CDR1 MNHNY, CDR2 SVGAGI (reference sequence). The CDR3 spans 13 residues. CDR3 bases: TGTGCCAGCAGTGCGACCGCCCGGGGCGAAGCTTTCTTT. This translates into CASSATARGEAFF.